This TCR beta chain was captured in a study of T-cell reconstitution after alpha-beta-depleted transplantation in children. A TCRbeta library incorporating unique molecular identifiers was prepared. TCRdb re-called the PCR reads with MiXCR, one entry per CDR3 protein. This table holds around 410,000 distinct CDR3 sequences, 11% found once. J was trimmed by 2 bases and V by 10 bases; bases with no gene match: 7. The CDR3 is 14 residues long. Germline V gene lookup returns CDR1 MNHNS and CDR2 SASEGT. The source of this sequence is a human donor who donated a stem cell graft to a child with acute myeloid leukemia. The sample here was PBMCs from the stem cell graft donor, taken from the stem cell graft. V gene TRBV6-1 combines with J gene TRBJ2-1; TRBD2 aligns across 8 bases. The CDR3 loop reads CATLGGVTYNEQFF. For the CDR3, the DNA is TGTGCCACCCTCGGGGGGGTTACCTACAATGAGCAGTTCTTC.